Below are 3 T cell receptor beta chains sequenced from a single sample in a study of T cells in Graves' hyperthyroidism and ophthalmopathy. RNA transcripts were the template for amplifying TCR beta CDR3 regions. Using the HTBI primer set, a first-round RT-PCR was run on the TCR CDR3. Using its own MiXCR run on the multiplex PCR reads, TCRdb lists one record per CDR3 protein. This repertoire shows under 700,000 distinct CDR3 sequences, approximately 15% found once; its top ten account for 15% to 20%. What was sequenced was blood. Receptors originate from a woman younger than 30 with Graves' hyperthyroidism.

The rearrangement joins TRBV19 to TRBJ2-2, with D hard to call. V was pared by 7 bases and J by 0 bases, with 9 bases between. Germline V gene sequence: CDR1 LNHDA, CDR2 SQIVND (reference sequence). The CDR3 is made up of 14 amino acids. The chain's CDR3 is CASTVLSNTGELFF. The CDR3 DNA reads as TGTGCCAGTACAGTCTTATCGAACACCGGGGAGCTGTTTTTT.

In its sample, this clonotype was seen many times. The CDR3 DNA reads TGTGCCAGCAGCTTAGCGGCGGGGCCGGGCTATGGCTACACCTTC. It yields the protein CASSLAAGPGYGYTF. The V gene is TRBV7-8, the J gene TRBJ1-2; possible D gene TRBD1, 5 bases. This CDR3 region has 15 residues. Germline values: CDR1 SGHVS, CDR2 FQNEAQ. V was shortened by 0 bases and J by 4 bases, with 12 bases between the two germline ends.

This clonotype was seen at least ten times. The rearrangement links TRBV5-1 to TRBJ2-3; a weak D match, TRBD2 (5 bases). This CDR3 is 13 amino acids long. V dropped 4 bases and J dropped 1 base, with 7 bases sitting between them. Per germline, CDR1 SGHRS and CDR2 YFSETQ. CDR3 bases: TGCGCCAGCAGCAACGGGGGCACAGATACGCAGTATTTT. Protein sequence: CASSNGGTDTQYF.